This T cell receptor (beta chain) was recovered during a study of blood T cell repertoires in COVID-19. Study-level background: COVID-19 samples from acute and convalescent phases originated in the United States, Italy and Spain. PBMCs, B-cell-depleted T cells, or T cells provided the cDNA or gDNA that made up the material.

The CDR3 has 13 residues. Germline V lookup: CDR1 LNHDA, CDR2 SQIVND (reference sequence). Trimming shortened V by 6 bases and J by 11 bases, and 19 bases separated the two germline ends. Authors' analysis steps: Amplified reference gene primers provided the basis for estimating nucleated cell counts. Measured with immunoSEQ multiplex PCR; TCRdb has only the in-frame clones, and not every one. V and J calls and clone size are copied from that table; D and trimming were computed from the DNA. Of over 100,000 clones in the sample, approximately 90% are singletons; the top ten hold 19%. The clonotype comes from a human donor with acute or convalescent COVID-19. The donor label of this sample is uncertain. Source material: peripheral blood. The rearrangement links TRBV19 to TRBJ1-1; no clear D. The CDR3 sequence: CASSSTPPGEAFF. For the CDR3, the DNA is TGTGCCAGTAGCTCTACCCCGCCAGGCGAGGCTTTCTTT.